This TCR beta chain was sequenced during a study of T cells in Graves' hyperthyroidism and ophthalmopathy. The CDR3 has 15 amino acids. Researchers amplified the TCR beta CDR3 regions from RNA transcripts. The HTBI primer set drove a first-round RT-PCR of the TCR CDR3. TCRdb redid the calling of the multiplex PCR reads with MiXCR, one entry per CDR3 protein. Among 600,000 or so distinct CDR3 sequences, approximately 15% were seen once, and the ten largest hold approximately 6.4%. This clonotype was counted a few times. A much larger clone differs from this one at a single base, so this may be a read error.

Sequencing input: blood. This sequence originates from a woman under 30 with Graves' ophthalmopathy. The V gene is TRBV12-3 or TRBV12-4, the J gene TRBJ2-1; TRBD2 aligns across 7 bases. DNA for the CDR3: TGTGCCAGCAGTGCCGGGACTATGGGCTACAATGAGCAGCTCTTC. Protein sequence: CASSAGTMGYNEQLF.